Sequencing of this TCR beta chain was carried out in a study of blood T cell repertoires in COVID-19. Germline CDR1 is SGHNT and CDR2 is YYREEE (reference sequence). The CDR3 is 15 amino acids. V lost 3 bases and J lost 0, with 12 bases in between. Produced via immunoSEQ multiplex PCR; TCRdb's table is partial and in-frame only. The table lists almost 250,000 clones, roughly 82% of them singletons. The sequenced sample was peripheral blood. The chain links TRBV5-4 to TRBJ1-2; the D is unclear. This sequence originates from a woman of 80 years or more with COVID-19, enrolled during active disease. The CDR3: CASSSDGKANYGYTF. The CDR3 DNA sequence: TGTGCCAGCAGCTCAGACGGGAAAGCTAACTATGGCTACACCTTC.